This entry features one T cell receptor (beta chain) sequence. An input of about 0.45 to 1 ug of RNA was subjected to reverse transcription using random hexamers. One entry per CDR3 protein, called by TCRdb with MiXCR from the immunoSEQ multiplex PCR reads. The data show about 440,000 distinct CDR3 sequences, around 85% seen once. The ends lost 3 bases at V and 8 bases at J; junction bases unmatched: 4. The germline gives CDR1 SGHNT, CDR2 YENEEA. The CDR3 length is 13 residues. These data come from a study of CD8 T cells in Susac syndrome. The chain employs TRBV11-3 and TRBJ2-1, with 7 positions matching TRBD2. The receptor was derived from a human donor with multiple sclerosis. Sequencing used CD8+ T cells from PBMCs. The CDR3 is CASSFREGHEQFF. In DNA, the CDR3 is TGTGCCAGCAGCTTTAGGGAGGGGCATGAGCAGTTCTTC.